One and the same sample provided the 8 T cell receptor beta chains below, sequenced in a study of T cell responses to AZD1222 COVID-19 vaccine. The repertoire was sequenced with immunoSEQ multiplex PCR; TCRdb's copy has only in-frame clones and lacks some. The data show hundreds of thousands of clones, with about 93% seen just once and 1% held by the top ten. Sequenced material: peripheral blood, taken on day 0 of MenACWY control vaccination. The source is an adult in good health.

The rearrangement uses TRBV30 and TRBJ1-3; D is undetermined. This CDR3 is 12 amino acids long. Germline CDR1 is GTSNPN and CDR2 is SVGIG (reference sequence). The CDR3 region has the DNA TGTGCAGCGGATCTATCTGGAAACACCATATATTTT. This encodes CAADLSGNTIYF.

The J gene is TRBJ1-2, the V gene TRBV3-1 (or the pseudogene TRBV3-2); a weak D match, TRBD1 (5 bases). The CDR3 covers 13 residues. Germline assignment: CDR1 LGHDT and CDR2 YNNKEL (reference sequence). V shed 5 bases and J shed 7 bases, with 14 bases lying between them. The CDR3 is CASSSRFQGGYTF. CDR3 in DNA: TGTGCCAGCAGCTCCAGGTTTCAGGGTGGCTACACCTTC.

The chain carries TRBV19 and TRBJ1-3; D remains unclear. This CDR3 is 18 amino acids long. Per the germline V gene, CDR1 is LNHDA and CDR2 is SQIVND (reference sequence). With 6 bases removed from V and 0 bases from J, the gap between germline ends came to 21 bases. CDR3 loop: CASSPRAHAPYSGNTIYF. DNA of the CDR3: TGTGCCAGTAGCCCCCGGGCCCATGCCCCATACTCTGGAAACACCATATATTTT.

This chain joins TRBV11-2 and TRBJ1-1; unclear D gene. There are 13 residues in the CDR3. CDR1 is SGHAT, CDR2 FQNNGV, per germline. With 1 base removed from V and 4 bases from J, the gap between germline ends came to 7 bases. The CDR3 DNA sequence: TGTGCCAGCAGCTTAGCTGAGGCCACTGAAGCTTTCTTT. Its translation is CASSLAEATEAFF. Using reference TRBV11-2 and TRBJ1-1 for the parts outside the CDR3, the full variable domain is EAGVAQSPRYKIIEKRQSVAFWCNPISGHATLYWYQQILGQGPKLLIQFQNNGVVDDSQLPKDRFSAERLKGVDSTLKIQPAKLEDSAVYLCASSLAEATEAFFGQGTRLTVV.

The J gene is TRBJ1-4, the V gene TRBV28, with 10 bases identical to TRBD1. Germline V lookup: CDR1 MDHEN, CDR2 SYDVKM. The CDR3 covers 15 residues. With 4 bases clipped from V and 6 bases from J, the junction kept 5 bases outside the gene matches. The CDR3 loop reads CASSSTGTGDEKLFF. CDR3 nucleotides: TGTGCCAGCAGTTCCACCGGGACAGGGGATGAAAAACTGTTTTTT.

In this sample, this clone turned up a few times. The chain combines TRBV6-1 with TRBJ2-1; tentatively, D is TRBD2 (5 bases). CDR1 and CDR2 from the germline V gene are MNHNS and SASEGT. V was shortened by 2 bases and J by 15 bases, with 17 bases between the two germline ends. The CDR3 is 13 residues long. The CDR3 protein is CASSEFSVARWFF. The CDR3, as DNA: TGTGCCAGCAGTGAATTTTCGGTAGCGAGGTGGTTCTTC.

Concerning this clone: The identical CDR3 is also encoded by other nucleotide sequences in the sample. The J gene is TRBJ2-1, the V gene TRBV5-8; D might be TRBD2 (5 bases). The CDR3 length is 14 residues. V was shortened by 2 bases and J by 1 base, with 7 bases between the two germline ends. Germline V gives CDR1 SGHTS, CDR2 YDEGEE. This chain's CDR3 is CASSLGGSYNEQFF. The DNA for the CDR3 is TGTGCCAGCAGCTTAGGAGGTTCCTACAATGAGCAGTTCTTC.

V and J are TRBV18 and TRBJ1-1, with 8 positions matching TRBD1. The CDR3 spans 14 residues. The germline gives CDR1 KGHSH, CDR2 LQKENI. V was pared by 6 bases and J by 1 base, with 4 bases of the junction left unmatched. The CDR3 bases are TGTGCCAGCTCGAAGACAGGGGAGAACACTGAAGCTTTCTTT. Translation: CASSKTGENTEAFF.